The sequence of this TCR beta chain was determined in a study of vaccination effects on CD4 cells after COVID-19. A word on this clone: As yet, its antigen is unknown.

Having been cultured for roughly 9 days, the cells underwent CD4+ T cell isolation. SARS-CoV-2 infected the person between March and December 2020, as confirmed by PCR. The cohort was immunized with two doses of either the BNT162b2 or mRNA-1273 vaccine. TCRdb's table, derived via immunoSEQ multiplex PCR, lists solely in-frame clones and lacks some. The sample has tens of thousands of clones, about 68% seen once; the top ten hold around 7%. Trimming took off 0 bases at V and 2 bases at J, with 11 bases between the two ends. The CDR3 totals 16 residues. Germline lookup yields CDR1 MNHNY and CDR2 SVGAGI (reference sequence).

The TCR originated in a human donor who had a prior SARS-CoV-2 infection. This chain links TRBV6-6 with TRBJ1-5; D is uncertain. The specimen was CD4+ T cells from PBMCs cultured without peptide, collected after COVID-19 vaccination. CDR3 in amino acids: CASSYSKGGGNQPQHF. The CDR3 coding sequence is TGTGCCAGCAGTTACTCGAAAGGAGGAGGCAATCAGCCCCAGCATTTT.